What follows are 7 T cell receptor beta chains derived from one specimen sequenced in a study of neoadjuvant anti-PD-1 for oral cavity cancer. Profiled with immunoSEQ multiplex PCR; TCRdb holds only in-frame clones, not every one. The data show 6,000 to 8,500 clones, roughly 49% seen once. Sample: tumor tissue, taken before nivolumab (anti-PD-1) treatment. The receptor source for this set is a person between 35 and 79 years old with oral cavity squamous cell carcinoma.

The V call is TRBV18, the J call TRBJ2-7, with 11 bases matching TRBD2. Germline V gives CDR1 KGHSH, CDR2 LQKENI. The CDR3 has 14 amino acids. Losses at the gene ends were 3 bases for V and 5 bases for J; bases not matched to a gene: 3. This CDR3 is CASSPPGLADEQYF. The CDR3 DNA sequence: TGTGCCAGCTCACCCCCGGGACTAGCGGACGAGCAGTACTTC.

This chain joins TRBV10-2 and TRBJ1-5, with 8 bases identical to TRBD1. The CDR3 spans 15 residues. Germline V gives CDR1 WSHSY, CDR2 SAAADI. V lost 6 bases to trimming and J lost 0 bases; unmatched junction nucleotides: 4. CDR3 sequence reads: CASRTGEYSNQPQHF. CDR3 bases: TGCGCCAGCAGGACAGGGGAATATAGCAATCAGCCCCAGCATTTT.

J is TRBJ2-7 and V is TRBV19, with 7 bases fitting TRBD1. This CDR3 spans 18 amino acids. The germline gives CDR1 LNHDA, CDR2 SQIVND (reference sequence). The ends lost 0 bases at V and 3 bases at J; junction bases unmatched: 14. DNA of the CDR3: TGTGCCAGTAGTATAGAATTCTACGAAACAGGGGCGGGCTACGAGCAGTACTTC. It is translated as CASSIEFYETGAGYEQYF.

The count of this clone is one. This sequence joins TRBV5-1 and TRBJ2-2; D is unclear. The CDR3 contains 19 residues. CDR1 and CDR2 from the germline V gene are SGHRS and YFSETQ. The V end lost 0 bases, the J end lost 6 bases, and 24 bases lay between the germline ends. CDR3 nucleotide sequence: TGCGCCAGCAGCTTGGCCGTTCTGGGAATTGGAGCGACGCCCGGGGAGCTGTTTTTT. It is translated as CASSLAVLGIGATPGELFF.

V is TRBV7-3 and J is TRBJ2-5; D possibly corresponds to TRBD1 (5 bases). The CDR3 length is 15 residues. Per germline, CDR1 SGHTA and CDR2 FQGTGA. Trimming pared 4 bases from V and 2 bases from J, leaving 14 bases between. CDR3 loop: CASSSQGREQETQYF. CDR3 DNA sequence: TGTGCCAGCAGCTCCCAGGGTAGGGAACAAGAGACCCAGTACTTC.

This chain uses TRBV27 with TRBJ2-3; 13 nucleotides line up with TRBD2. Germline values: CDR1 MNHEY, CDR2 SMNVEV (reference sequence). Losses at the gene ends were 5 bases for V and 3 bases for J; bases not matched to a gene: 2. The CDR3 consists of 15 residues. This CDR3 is CASSRGLAGTDTQYF. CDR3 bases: TGTGCCAGCAGTCGGGGACTAGCGGGAACAGATACGCAGTATTTT.

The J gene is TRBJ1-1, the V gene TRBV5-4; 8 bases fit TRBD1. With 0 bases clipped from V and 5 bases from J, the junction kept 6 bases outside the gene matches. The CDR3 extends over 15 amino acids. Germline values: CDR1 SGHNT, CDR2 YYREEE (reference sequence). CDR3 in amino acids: CASSLVDREGTEAFF. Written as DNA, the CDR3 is TGTGCCAGCAGCTTGGTGGACAGGGAAGGAACTGAAGCTTTCTTT.